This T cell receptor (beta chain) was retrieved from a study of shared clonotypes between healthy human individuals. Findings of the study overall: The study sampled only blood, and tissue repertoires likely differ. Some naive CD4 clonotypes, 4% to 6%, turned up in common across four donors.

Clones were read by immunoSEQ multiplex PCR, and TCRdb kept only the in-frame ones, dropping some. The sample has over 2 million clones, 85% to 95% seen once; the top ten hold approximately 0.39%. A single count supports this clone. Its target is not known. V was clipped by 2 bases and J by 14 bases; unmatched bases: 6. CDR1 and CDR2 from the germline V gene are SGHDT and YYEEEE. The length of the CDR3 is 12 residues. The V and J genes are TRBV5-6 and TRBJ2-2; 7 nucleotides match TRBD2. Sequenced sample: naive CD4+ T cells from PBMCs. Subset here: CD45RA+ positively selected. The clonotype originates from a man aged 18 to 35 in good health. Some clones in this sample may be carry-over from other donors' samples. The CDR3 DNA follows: TGTGCCAGCAGCTTACTAGGGGAGGGTCTGTTTTTT. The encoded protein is CASSLLGEGLFF.